Listed below are T cell receptor beta chains from one sample, sequenced in a study of PD-1 blockade in classical Hodgkin lymphoma. The table came from immunoSEQ multiplex PCR; TCRdb's copy has only in-frame clones and leaves some out. In the table there are roughly 140,000 clones, around four fifths of which are singletons. Sequences were derived from peripheral blood mononuclear cells (PBMCs), sampled before the second cycle of nivolumab. Receptors were obtained from a human donor with classical Hodgkin lymphoma. Both conserved end residues are part of each CDR3. The D gene is left open where the match is weak. Size values are once, few and many counts, or a class for expanded clones, and some rows have none.

d_call: NA
v_call: TRBV4-1
cdr3_length: 17
j_call: TRBJ2-3
clone_size: NA
cdr3_nt: TGCGCCAGCAGCCACCAACCTTCGTGGGACAGCACAGATACGCAGTATTTT
cdr3_aa: CASSHQPSWDSTDTQYF

d_call: NA
v_call: TRBV27
cdr3_length: 16
j_call: TRBJ1-5
clone_size: NA
cdr3_nt: TGTGCCAGCAGTTTGGCGGGATCCTATAGCAATCAGCCCCAGCATTTT
cdr3_aa: CASSLAGSYSNQPQHF

d_call: NA
v_call: TRBV5-6
cdr3_length: 14
j_call: TRBJ1-2
clone_size: many
cdr3_nt: TGTGCCAGCAGCTTGAGACAGAATAACTATGGCTACACCTTC
cdr3_aa: CASSLRQNNYGYTF

d_call: TRBD1
v_call: TRBV7-2
cdr3_length: 16
j_call: TRBJ2-3
clone_size: NA
cdr3_nt: TGTGCCAGCAGCTTAGTAATGGGACAGGGGGCAGATACGCAGTATTTT
cdr3_aa: CASSLVMGQGADTQYF

d_call: TRBD1
v_call: TRBV5-6
cdr3_length: 16
j_call: TRBJ1-2
clone_size: NA
cdr3_nt: TGTGCCAGCAGCTTGGTCCCGGGACAGGGGGCGGATGGCTACACCTTC
cdr3_aa: CASSLVPGQGADGYTF

d_call: NA
v_call: TRBV4-1
cdr3_length: 15
j_call: TRBJ2-7
clone_size: NA
cdr3_nt: TGCGCCAGCAGCCAAGTTCATGATATCTCCTACGAGCAGTACTTC
cdr3_aa: CASSQVHDISYEQYF

d_call: NA
v_call: TRBV6-6
cdr3_length: 14
j_call: TRBJ2-7
clone_size: NA
cdr3_nt: TGTGCCAGCAACCTTCAGGGAAAAATCTACGAGCAGTACTTC
cdr3_aa: CASNLQGKIYEQYF

d_call: NA
v_call: TRBV18
cdr3_length: 15
j_call: TRBJ2-2
clone_size: NA
cdr3_nt: TGTGCCAGCTCACCCTCCCACAGGGACGCCGGGGAGCTGTTTTTT
cdr3_aa: CASSPSHRDAGELFF

d_call: NA
v_call: TRBV29-1
cdr3_length: 11
j_call: TRBJ1-1
clone_size: few
cdr3_nt: TGCAGCGTAGGGTACGACACTGAAGCTTTCTTT
cdr3_aa: CSVGYDTEAFF

d_call: TRBD1
v_call: TRBV15
cdr3_length: 15
j_call: TRBJ2-5
clone_size: NA
cdr3_nt: TGTGCCACCAGCGTTGGACAGGGTAGAGGGGAGACCCAGTACTTC
cdr3_aa: CATSVGQGRGETQYF

d_call: NA
v_call: TRBV5-1
cdr3_length: 14
j_call: TRBJ2-7
clone_size: once
cdr3_nt: TGCGCCAGCAGCTTGGCGACAGCAGGCTACGAGCAGTACTTC
cdr3_aa: CASSLATAGYEQYF

d_call: NA
v_call: TRBV6-5
cdr3_length: 14
j_call: TRBJ2-1
clone_size: NA
cdr3_nt: TGTGCCAGCAGTTACTCGAGCCCCTTCAATGAGCAGTTCTTC
cdr3_aa: CASSYSSPFNEQFF

d_call: NA
v_call: TRBV29-1
cdr3_length: 14
j_call: TRBJ2-2
clone_size: few
cdr3_nt: TGCAGCGTTGAGGGTCCCTTCGGCACCGGGGAGCTGTTTTTT
cdr3_aa: CSVEGPFGTGELFF

d_call: NA
v_call: TRBV7-8
cdr3_length: 16
j_call: TRBJ2-2
clone_size: NA
cdr3_nt: TGTGCCAGCAGCTCCCTAGCGACTGCCAACACCGGGGAGCTGTTTTTT
cdr3_aa: CASSSLATANTGELFF

d_call: NA
v_call: TRBV30
cdr3_length: 13
j_call: TRBJ2-1
clone_size: NA
cdr3_nt: TGTGCCTGGAGTCAACTACTAGGGGATGAGCAGTTCTTC
cdr3_aa: CAWSQLLGDEQFF

d_call: NA
v_call: TRBV28
cdr3_length: 18
j_call: TRBJ2-7
clone_size: NA
cdr3_nt: TGTGCCAGCAGTTTCCCTGACTTATGGAGGGGGCCTAGGTACGAGCAGTACTTC
cdr3_aa: CASSFPDLWRGPRYEQYF